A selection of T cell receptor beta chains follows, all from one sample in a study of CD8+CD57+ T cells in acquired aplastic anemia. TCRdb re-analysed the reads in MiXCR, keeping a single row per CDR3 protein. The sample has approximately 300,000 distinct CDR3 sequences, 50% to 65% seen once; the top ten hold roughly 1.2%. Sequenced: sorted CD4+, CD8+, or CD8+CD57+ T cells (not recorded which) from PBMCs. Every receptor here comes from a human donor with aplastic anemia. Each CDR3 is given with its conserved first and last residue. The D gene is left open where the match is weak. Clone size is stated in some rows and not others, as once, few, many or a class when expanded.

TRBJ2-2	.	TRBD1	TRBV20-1	CSAPGQGDFGELFF	TGCAGTGCCCCGGGACAGGGTGATTTCGGGGAGCTGTTTTTT
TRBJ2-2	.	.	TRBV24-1	CATGGFSDTGELFF	TGTGCCACCGGGGGATTTAGCGACACCGGGGAGCTGTTTTTT
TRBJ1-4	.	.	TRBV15	CATSRSRGPTSEKLFF	TGTGCCACCAGCCGCAGTAGGGGACCCACGAGTGAAAAACTGTTTTTT
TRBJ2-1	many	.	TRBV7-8	CASSLDRSPGNEQFF	TGTGCCAGCAGCTTAGACCGGTCGCCTGGCAATGAGCAGTTCTTC
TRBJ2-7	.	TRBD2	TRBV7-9	CACGRGLDEQYF	TGTGCCTGCGGGAGAGGGTTGGACGAGCAGTACTTC
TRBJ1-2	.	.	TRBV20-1	CSASGNEFGGYTF	TGCAGTGCTAGCGGTAACGAGTTTGGAGGCTACACCTTC
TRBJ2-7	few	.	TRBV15	CATSTPVGSREQYF	TGTGCCACCAGCACCCCCGTGGGGAGTCGCGAGCAGTACTTC
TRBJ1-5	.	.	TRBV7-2	CASSPEANQPQHF	TGTGCCAGCAGCCCTGAAGCCAATCAGCCCCAGCATTTT
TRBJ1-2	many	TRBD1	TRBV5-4	CASSASGTGGPYGYTF	TGTGCCAGCAGCGCCTCCGGGACAGGGGGCCCCTATGGCTACACCTTC
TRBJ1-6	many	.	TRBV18	CASSLDRMTANSPLHF	TGTGCCAGCTCACTTGACCGTATGACAGCTAATTCACCCCTCCACTTT
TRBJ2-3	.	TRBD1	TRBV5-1	CASSGQGRPSTDTQYF	TGCGCCAGCAGTGGACAGGGGAGACCTAGCACAGATACGCAGTATTTT
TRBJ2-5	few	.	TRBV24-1	CATAPTPGVQNTQETQYF	TGTGCCACCGCACCGACCCCGGGGGTTCAAAACACACAAGAGACCCAGTACTTC
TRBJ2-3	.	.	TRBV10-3	CAIIDILPGLDTQYF	TGTGCCATCATTGACATACTTCCGGGACTAGATACGCAGTATTTT
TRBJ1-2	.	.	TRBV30	CAWEVLMQTSYTF	TGTGCCTGGGAAGTCTTAATGCAGACAAGCTACACCTTC
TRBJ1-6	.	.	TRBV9	CASSVAGRDNSPLHF	TGTGCCAGCAGCGTAGCAGGGAGGGACAATTCACCCCTCCACTTT
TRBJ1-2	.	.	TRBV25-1	CATSDGTYGYTF	TGTGCCACCAGTGATGGGACCTATGGCTACACCTTC
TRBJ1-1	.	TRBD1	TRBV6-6	CASNLDRLNTEAFF	TGTGCCAGCAATCTGGACAGGTTGAACACTGAAGCTTTCTTT
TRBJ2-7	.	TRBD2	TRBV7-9	CASSIRTSGGEQYF	TGTGCCAGCAGCATCCGGACTAGCGGGGGCGAGCAGTACTTC
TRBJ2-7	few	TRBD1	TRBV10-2	CASSGRTGGIYEQYF	TGCGCCAGCAGTGGGCGGACAGGGGGCATCTACGAGCAGTACTTC
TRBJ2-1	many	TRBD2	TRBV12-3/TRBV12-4	CASNLGLGGNEQFF	TGTGCCAGCAACCTGGGACTAGGAGGGAATGAGCAGTTCTTC
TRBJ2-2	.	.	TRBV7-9	CASSLHGPNTGELFF	TGTGCCAGCAGCTTACACGGACCGAACACCGGGGAGCTGTTTTTT
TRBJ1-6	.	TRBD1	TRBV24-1	CATSTGVTYNSPLHF	TGTGCCACCAGCACAGGGGTAACCTATAATTCACCCCTCCACTTT
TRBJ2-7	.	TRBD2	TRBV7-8	CASSLGGGRAPYEQYF	TGTGCCAGCAGCTTAGGTGGCGGGAGGGCACCTTACGAGCAGTACTTC
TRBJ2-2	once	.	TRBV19	CASSIATPPATGELFF	TGTGCCAGTAGTATAGCCACCCCCCCGGCCACCGGGGAGCTGTTTTTT
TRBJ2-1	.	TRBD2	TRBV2	CASSTQAGVSYDEQFF	TGTGCCAGCAGTACCCAAGCGGGAGTCTCCTACGATGAGCAGTTCTTC
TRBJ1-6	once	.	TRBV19	CASMQPYNSPLHF	TGTGCCAGTATGCAGCCTTATAATTCACCCCTCCACTTT
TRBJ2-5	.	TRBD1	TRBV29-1	CSAWTGEKTQYF	TGCAGCGCTTGGACAGGGGAGAAGACCCAGTACTTC